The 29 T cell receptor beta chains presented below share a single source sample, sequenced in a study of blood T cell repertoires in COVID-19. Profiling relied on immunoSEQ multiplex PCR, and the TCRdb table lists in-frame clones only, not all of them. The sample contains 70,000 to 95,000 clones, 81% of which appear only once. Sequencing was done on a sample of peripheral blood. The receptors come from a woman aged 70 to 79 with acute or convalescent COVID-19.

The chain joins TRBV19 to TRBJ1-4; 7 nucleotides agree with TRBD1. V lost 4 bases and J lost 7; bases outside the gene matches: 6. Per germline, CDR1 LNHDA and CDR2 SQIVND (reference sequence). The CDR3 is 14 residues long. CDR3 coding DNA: TGTGCCAGTAGTAGGTGGGGACAGACTGAAAAACTGTTTTTT. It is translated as CASSRWGQTEKLFF. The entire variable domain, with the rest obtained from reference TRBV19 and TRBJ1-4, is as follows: DGGITQSPKYLFRKEGQNVTLSCEQNLNHDAMYWYRQDPGQGLRLIYYSQIVNDFQKGDIAEGYSVSREKKESFPLTVTSAQKNPTAFYLCASSRWGQTEKLFFGSGTQLSVL.

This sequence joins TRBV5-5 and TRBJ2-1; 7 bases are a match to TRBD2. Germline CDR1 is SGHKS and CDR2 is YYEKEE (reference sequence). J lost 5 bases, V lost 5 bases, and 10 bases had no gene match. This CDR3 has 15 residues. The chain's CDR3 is CASSPLAALHNEQFF. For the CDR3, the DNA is TGTGCCAGCAGTCCGCTAGCGGCCCTTCACAATGAGCAGTTCTTC.

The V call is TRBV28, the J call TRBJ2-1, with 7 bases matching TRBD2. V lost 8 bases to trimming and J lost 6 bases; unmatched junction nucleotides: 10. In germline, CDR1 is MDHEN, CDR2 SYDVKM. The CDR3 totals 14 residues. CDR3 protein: CASAGEGLVNEQFF. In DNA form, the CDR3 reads TGTGCCAGCGCGGGGGAGGGCCTGGTCAATGAGCAGTTCTTC.

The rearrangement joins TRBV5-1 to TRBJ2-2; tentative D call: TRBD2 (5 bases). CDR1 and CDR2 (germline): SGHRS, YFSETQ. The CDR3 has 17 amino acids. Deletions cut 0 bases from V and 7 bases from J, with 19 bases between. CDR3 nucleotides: TGCGCCAGCAGCTTGGGGACGACTAATGAATTTGGCGGGGAGCTGTTTTTT. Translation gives CASSLGTTNEFGGELFF. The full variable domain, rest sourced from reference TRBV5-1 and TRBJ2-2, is KAGVTQTPRYLIKTRGQQVTLSCSPISGHRSVSWYQQTPGQGLQFLFEYFSETQRNKGNFPGRFSGRQFSNSRSEMNVSTLELGDSALYLCASSLGTTNEFGGELFFGEGSRLTVL.

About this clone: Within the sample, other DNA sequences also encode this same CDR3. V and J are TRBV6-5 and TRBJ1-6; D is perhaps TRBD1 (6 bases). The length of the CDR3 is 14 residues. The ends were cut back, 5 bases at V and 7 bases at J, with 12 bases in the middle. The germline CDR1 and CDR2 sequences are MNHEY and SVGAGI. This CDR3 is CASSRTGPNSPLHF. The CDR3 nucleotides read TGTGCCAGCAGTCGTACAGGGCCGAATTCACCCCTCCACTTT.

CDR3 in DNA: TGTGCCGGCTGGAATAGCGGCCGCACAGATACGCAGTATTTT. Translation: CAGWNSGRTDTQYF. J is TRBJ2-3 and V is TRBV6-6, with D possibly TRBD2 on 6 matching bases. V lost 11 bases to trimming and J lost 1 base, with 16 bases between them. Germline V gene sequence: CDR1 MNHNY, CDR2 SVGAGI (reference sequence). The length of the CDR3 is 14 residues.

The CDR3 DNA follows: TGTGCCAGCGGGCTTCCGTCCTACGAGCAGTACTTC. This gives the protein CASGLPSYEQYF. The rearrangement joins TRBV6-6 to TRBJ2-7; no clear D gene. The V end was cut by 8 bases, the J end by 1 base, with 9 bases between. The CDR3 is made up of 12 amino acids. Germline CDR1 MNHNY, CDR2 SVGAGI (reference sequence).

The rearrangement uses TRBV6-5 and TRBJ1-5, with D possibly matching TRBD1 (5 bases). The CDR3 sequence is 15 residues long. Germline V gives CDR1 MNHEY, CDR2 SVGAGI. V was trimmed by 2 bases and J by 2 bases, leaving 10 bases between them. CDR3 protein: CASSYRRGGNQPQHF. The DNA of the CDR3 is TGTGCCAGCAGTTACCGGAGGGGTGGCAATCAGCCCCAGCATTTT.

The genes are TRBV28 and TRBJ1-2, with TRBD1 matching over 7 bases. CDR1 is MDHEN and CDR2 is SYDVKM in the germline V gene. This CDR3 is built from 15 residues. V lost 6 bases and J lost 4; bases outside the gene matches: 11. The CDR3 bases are TGTGCCAGCAGACTTACCACAGGGGACGTCTATGGCTACACCTTC. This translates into CASRLTTGDVYGYTF.

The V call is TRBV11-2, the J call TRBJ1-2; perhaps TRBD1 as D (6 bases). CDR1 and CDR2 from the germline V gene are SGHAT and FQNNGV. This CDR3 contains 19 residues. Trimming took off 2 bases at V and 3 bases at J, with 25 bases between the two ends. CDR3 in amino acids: CASSLFAGANRPFHYGYTF. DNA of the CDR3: TGTGCCAGCAGCTTATTCGCAGGGGCAAATAGGCCCTTTCACTATGGCTACACCTTC.

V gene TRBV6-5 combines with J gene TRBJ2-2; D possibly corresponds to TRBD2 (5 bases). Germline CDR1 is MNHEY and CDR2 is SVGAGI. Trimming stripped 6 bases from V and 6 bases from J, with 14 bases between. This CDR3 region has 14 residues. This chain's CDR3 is CASRDQLVSGELFF. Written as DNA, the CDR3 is TGTGCCAGCAGGGACCAACTAGTTTCCGGGGAGCTGTTTTTT.

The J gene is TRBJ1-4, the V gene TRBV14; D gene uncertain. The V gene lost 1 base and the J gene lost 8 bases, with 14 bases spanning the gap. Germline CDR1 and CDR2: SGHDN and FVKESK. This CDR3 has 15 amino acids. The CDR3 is CASSQGRRRGEKLFF. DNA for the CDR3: TGTGCCAGCAGCCAAGGAAGACGCCGAGGGGAAAAACTGTTTTTT.

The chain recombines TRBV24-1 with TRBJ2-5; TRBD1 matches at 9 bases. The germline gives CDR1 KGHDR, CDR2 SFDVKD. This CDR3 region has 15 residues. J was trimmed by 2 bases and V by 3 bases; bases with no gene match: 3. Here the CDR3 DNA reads TGTGCCACCAGTGATGACAGGGGGAGACAAGAGACCCAGTACTTC. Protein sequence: CATSDDRGRQETQYF.

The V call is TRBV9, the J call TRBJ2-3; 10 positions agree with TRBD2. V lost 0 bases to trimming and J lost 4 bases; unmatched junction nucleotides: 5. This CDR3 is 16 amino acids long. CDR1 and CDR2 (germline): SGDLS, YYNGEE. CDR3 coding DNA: TGTGCCAGCAGCGTAGGGGCTAGCGGGAGACCAGATACGCAGTATTTT. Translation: CASSVGASGRPDTQYF.

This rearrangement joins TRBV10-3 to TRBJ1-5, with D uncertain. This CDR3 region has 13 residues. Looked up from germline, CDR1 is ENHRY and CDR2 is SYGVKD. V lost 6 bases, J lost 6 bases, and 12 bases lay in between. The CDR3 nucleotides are TGTGCCATCAGACGTGAGGTTCTTCAGCCCCAGCATTTT. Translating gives CAIRREVLQPQHF.

The CDR3 nucleotides read TGTGCCAGCAGTGAATCAAGGGGCTCCTATAATTCACCCCTCCACTTT. Translation: CASSESRGSYNSPLHF. The genes are TRBV25-1 and TRBJ1-6, with a weak D call TRBD1 (5 bases). There are 16 residues in the CDR3. Germline assignment: CDR1 MGHDK and CDR2 SYGVNS. Trimming stripped 1 base from V and 0 bases from J, with 7 bases between.

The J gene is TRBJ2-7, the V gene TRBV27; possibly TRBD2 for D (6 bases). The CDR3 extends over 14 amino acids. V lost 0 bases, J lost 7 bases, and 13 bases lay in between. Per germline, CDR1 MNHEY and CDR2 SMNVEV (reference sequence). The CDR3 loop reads CASSLSIVGGEQYF. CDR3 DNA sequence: TGTGCCAGCAGTTTATCGATCGTGGGGGGAGAGCAGTACTTC.

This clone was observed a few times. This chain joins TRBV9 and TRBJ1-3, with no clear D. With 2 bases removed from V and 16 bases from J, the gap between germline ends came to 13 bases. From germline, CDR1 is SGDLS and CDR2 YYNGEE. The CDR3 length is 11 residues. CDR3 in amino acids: CASSVGREIYF. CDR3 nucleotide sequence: TGTGCCAGCAGCGTCGGGAGGGAAATTTATTTT. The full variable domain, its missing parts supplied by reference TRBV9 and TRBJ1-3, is DSGVTQTPKHLITATGQRVTLRCSPRSGDLSVYWYQQSLDQGLQFLIQYYNGEERAKGNILERFSAQQFPDLHSELNLSSLELGDSALYFCASSVGREIYFGEGSWLTVV.

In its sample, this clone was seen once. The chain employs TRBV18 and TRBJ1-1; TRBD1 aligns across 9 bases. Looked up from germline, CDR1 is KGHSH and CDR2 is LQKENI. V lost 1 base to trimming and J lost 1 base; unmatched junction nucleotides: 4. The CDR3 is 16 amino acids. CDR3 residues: CASSPRGTGQNTEAFF. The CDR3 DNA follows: TGTGCCAGCTCACCACGAGGGACAGGGCAGAACACTGAAGCTTTCTTT.

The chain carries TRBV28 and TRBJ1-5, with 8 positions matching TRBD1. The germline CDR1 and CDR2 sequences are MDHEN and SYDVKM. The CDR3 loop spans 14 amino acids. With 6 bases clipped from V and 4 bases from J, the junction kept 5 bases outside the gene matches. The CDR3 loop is CASSRQGTNQPQHF. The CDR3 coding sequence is TGTGCCAGCAGCCGACAGGGGACGAATCAGCCCCAGCATTTT.

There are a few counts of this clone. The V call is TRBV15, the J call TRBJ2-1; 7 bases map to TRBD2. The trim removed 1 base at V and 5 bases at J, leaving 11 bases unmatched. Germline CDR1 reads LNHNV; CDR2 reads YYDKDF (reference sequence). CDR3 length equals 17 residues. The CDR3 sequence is CATSRGGTIGTDNEQFF. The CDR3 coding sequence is TGTGCCACCAGCAGAGGGGGGACTATCGGGACGGACAATGAGCAGTTCTTC.

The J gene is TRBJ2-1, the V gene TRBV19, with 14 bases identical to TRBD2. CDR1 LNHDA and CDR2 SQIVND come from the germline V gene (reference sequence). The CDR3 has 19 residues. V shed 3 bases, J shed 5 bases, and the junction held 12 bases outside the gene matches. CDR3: CASSMHPGTSGSTNNEQFF. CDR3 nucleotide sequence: TGTGCCAGTAGTATGCATCCCGGGACTAGCGGGAGTACAAACAATGAGCAGTTCTTC.

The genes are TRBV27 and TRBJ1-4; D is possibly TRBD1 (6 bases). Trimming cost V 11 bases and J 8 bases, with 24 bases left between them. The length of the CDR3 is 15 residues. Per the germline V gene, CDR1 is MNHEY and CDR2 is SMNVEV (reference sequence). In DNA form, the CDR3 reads TGTGCCTCCGGGGGGGTAGGGGGTTATATCGAAAAACTGTTTTTT. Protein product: CASGGVGGYIEKLFF.

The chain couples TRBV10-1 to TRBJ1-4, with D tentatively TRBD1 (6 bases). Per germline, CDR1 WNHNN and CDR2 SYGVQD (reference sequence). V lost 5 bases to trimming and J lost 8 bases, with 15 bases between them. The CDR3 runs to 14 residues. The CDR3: CASSTGLGEEKLFF. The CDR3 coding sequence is TGCGCCAGCAGTACAGGGTTGGGCGAAGAAAAACTGTTTTTT.

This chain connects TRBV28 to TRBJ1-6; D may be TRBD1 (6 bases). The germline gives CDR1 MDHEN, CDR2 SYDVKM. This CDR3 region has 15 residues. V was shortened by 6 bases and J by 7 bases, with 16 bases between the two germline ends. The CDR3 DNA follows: TGTGCCAGCAGCTCAGGGGTCTTTAGCAATTCACCCCTCCACTTT. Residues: CASSSGVFSNSPLHF.

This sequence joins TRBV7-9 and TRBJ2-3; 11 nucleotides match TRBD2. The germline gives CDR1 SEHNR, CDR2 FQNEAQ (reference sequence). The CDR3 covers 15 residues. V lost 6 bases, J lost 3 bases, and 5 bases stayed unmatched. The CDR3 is CASRSTSGKTDTQYF. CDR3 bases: TGTGCCAGCAGATCGACTAGCGGGAAAACAGATACGCAGTATTTT.

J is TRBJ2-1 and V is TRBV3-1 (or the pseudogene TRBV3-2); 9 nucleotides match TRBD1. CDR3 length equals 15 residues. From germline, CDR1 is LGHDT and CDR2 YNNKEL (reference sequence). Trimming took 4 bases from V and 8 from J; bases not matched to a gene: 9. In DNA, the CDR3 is TGTGCCAGCAGCCCGGGACAGGGTGTTTACCATGAGCAGTTCTTC. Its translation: CASSPGQGVYHEQFF.

CDR3 in DNA: TGTGCCAGCGGGCAGCTGAACACTGAAGCTTTCTTT. Translating gives CASGQLNTEAFF. V and J are TRBV28 and TRBJ1-1; unclear D gene. V shed 8 bases and J shed 0 bases, with 7 bases lying between them. There are 12 residues in the CDR3. CDR1 and CDR2 from the germline V gene are MDHEN and SYDVKM.

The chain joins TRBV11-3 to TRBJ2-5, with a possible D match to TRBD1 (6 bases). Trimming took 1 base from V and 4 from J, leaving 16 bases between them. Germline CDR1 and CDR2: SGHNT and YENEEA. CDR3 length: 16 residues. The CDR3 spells CASSLGLQGIGETQYF. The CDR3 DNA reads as TGTGCCAGCAGCTTAGGCCTACAGGGTATTGGAGAGACCCAGTACTTC.